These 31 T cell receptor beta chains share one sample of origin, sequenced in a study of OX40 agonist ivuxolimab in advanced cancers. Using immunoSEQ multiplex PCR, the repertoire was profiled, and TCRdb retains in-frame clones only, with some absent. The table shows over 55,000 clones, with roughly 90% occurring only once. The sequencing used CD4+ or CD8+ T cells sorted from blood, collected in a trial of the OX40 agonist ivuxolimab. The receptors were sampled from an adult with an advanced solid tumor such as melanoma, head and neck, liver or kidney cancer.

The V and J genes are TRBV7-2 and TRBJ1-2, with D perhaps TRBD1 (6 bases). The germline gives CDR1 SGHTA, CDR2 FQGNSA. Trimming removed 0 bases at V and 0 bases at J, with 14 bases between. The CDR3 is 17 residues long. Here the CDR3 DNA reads TGTGCCAGCAGCTTAGCATTAGGGGCAGGGGCTAACTATGGCTACACCTTC. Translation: CASSLALGAGANYGYTF.

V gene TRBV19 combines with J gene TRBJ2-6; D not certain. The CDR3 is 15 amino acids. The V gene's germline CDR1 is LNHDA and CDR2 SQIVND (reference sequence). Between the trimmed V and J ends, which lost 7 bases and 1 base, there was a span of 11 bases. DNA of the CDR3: TGTGCCAGTAATCTGCCGGCTTCTGGGGCCAACGTCCTGACTTTC. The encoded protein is CASNLPASGANVLTF. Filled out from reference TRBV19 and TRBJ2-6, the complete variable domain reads DGGITQSPKYLFRKEGQNVTLSCEQNLNHDAMYWYRQDPGQGLRLIYYSQIVNDFQKGDIAEGYSVSREKKESFPLTVTSAQKNPTAFYLCASNLPASGANVLTFGAGSRLTVL.

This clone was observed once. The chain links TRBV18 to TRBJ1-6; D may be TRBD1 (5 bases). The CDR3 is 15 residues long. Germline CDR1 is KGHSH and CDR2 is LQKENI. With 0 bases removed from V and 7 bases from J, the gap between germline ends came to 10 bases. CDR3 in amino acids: CASSPPGGWNSPLHF. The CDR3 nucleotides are TGTGCCAGCTCACCACCGGGGGGGTGGAATTCACCCCTCCACTTT.

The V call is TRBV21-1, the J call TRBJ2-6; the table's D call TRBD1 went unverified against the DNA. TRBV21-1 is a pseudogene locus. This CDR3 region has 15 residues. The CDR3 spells CASSKVNSGANVLTF. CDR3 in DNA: TGTGCCAGCAGCAAAGTTAACAGTGGGGCCAACGTCCTGACTTTC.

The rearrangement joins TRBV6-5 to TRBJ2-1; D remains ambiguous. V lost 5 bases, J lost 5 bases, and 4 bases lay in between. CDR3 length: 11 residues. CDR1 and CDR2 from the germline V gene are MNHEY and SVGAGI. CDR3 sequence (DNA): TGTGCCAGCAGTGAACACAATGAGCAGTTCTTC. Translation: CASSEHNEQFF.

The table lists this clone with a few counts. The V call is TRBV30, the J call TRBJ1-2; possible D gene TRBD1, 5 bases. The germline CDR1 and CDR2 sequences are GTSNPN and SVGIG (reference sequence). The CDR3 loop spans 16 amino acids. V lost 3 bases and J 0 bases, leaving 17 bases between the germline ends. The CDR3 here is CAWRRGGHKTNYGYTF. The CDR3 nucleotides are TGTGCCTGGAGGCGAGGCGGACATAAAACTAACTATGGCTACACCTTC.

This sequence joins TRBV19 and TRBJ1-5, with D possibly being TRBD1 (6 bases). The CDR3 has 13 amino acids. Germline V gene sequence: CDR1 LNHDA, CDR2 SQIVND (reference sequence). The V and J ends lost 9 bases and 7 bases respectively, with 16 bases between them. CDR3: CASSKHRAQPQHF. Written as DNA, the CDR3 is TGTGCCAGCTCAAAACACAGGGCCCAGCCCCAGCATTTT. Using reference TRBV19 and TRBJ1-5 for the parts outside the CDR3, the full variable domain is DGGITQSPKYLFRKEGQNVTLSCEQNLNHDAMYWYRQDPGQGLRLIYYSQIVNDFQKGDIAEGYSVSREKKESFPLTVTSAQKNPTAFYLCASSKHRAQPQHFGDGTRLSIL.

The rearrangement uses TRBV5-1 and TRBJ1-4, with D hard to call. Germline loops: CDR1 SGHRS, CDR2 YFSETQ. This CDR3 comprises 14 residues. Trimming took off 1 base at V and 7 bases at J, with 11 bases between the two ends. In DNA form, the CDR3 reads TGCGCCAGCAGCTTGCGTCGTCCGTCTGAAAAACTGTTTTTT. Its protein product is CASSLRRPSEKLFF.

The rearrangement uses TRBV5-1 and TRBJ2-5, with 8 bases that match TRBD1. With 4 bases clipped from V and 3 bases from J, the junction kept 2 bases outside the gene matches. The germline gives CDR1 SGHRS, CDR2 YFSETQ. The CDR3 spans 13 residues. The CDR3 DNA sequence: TGCGCCAGCAGCCGGGGACAGGAAGAGACCCAGTACTTC. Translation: CASSRGQEETQYF. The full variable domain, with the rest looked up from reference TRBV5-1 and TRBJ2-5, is KAGVTQTPRYLIKTRGQQVTLSCSPISGHRSVSWYQQTPGQGLQFLFEYFSETQRNKGNFPGRFSGRQFSNSRSEMNVSTLELGDSALYLCASSRGQEETQYFGPGTRLLVL.

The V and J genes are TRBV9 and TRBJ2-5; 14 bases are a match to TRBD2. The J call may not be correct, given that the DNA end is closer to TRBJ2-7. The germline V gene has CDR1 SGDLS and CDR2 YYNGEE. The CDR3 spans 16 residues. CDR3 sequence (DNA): TGTGCCAGCAGCTCGGGACTAGCGGGGGACTCCTACGAGCAGTACTTC. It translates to CASSSGLAGDSYEQYF.

CDR3 in amino acids: CASSLTGLSGGAQYF. The CDR3 nucleotides are TGTGCCAGCAGCTTAACGGGACTCTCGGGGGGGGCCCAGTACTTC. The V and J genes are TRBV7-8 and TRBJ2-5; 8 bases are shared with TRBD2. This CDR3 has 15 residues. Losses at the gene ends were 2 bases for V and 9 bases for J; bases not matched to a gene: 11. Germline-derived CDR1 and CDR2 are SGHVS and FQNEAQ.

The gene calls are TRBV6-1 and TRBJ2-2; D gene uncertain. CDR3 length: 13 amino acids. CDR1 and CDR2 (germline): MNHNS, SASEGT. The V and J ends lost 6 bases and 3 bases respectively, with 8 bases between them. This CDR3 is CASSVDYTGELFF. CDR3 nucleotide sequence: TGTGCCAGCAGCGTAGACTACACCGGGGAGCTGTTTTTT.

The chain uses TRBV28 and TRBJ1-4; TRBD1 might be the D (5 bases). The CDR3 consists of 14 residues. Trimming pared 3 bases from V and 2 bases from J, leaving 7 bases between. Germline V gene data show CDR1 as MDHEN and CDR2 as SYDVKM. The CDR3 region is CASSLTVTNEKLFF. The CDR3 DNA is TGTGCCAGCAGTTTGACAGTCACTAATGAAAAACTGTTTTTT.

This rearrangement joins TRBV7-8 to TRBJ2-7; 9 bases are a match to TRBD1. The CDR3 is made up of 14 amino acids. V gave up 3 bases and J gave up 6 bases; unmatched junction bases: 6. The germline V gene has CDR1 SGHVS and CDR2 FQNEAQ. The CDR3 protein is CASSFETGGAEQYF. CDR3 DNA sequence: TGTGCCAGCAGCTTTGAGACAGGGGGGGCCGAGCAGTACTTC.

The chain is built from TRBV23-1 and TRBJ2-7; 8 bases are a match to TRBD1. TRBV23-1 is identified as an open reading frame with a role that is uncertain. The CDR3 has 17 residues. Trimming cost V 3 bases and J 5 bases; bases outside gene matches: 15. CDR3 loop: CASSHPRQGSRPHEQYF. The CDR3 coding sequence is TGCGCCAGCAGTCACCCTCGACAGGGGTCAAGACCCCACGAGCAGTACTTC.

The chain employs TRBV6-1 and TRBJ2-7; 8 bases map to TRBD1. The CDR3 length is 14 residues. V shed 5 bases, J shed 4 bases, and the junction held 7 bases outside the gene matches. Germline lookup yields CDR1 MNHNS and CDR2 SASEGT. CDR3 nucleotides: TGTGCCAGCAGTCCCTGGGACAGGTTGTACGAGCAGTACTTC. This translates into CASSPWDRLYEQYF.

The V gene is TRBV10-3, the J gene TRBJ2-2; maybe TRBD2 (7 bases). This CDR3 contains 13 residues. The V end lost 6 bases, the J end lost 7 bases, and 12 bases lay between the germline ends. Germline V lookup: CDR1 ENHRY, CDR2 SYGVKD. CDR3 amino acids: CAIREGGSGELFF. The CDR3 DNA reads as TGTGCCATCAGAGAGGGGGGGAGCGGGGAGCTGTTTTTT.

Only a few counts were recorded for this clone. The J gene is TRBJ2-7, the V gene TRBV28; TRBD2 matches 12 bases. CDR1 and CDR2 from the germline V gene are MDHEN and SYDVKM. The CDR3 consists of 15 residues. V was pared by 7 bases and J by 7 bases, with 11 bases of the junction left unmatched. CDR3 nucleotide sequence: TGTGCCAGCAACCCCTCTAGCGGGAGGGCCCGAGAGCAGTACTTC. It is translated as CASNPSSGRAREQYF. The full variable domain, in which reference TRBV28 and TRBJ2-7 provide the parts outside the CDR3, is DVKVTQSSRYLVKRTGEKVFLECVQDMDHENMFWYRQDPGLGLRLIYFSYDVKMKEKGDIPEGYSVSREKKERFSLILESASTNQTSMYLCASNPSSGRAREQYFGPGTRLTVT.

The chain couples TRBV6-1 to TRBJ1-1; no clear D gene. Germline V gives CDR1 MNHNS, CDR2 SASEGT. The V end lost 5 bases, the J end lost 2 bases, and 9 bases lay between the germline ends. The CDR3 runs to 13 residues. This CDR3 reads CASSPQLNTEAFF. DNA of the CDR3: TGTGCCAGCAGTCCCCAATTAAACACTGAAGCTTTCTTT.

The CDR3 loop is CASSPLQGLNTEAFF. The DNA for the CDR3 is TGCGCCAGCAGCCCCCTACAGGGGTTGAACACTGAAGCTTTCTTT. This chain connects TRBV5-1 to TRBJ1-1, with 7 bases aligning to TRBD1. The CDR3 has 15 amino acids. J lost 0 bases, V lost 4 bases, and 6 bases had no gene match. From germline, CDR1 is SGHRS and CDR2 YFSETQ.

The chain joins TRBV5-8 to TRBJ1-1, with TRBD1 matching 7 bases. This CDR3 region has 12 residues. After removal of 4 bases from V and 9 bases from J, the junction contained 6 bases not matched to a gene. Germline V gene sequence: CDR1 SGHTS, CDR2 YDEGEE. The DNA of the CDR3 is TGTGCCAGCAGCCCCGACAGGGTGAAAGCTTTCTTT. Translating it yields CASSPDRVKAFF.

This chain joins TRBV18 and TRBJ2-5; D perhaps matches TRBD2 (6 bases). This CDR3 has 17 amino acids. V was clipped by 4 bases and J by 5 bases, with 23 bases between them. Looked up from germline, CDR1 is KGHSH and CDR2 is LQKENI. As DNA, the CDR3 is TGTGCCAGCTCACAGGGACTCCTCCACCCCGGGGCCGAGACCCAGTACTTC. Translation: CASSQGLLHPGAETQYF.

DNA of the CDR3: TGCGCCAGCAGCTTGAACAGGGGGAACACCGGGGAGCTGTTTTTT. It translates to CASSLNRGNTGELFF. The chain employs TRBV5-1 and TRBJ2-2, with TRBD1 identical over 7 bases. The CDR3 is made up of 15 amino acids. The germline V gene encodes CDR1 SGHRS and CDR2 YFSETQ. V lost 1 base to trimming and J lost 1 base; unmatched junction nucleotides: 1. Drawing the rest from reference TRBV5-1 and TRBJ2-2, the complete variable domain is KAGVTQTPRYLIKTRGQQVTLSCSPISGHRSVSWYQQTPGQGLQFLFEYFSETQRNKGNFPGRFSGRQFSNSRSEMNVSTLELGDSALYLCASSLNRGNTGELFFGEGSRLTVL.

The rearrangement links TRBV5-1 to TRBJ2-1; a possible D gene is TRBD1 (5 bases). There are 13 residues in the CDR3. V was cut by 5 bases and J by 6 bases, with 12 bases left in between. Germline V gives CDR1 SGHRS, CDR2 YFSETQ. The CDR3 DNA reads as TGCGCCAGCAGTTGGCAGGGCGGCAATGAGCAGTTCTTC. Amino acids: CASSWQGGNEQFF.

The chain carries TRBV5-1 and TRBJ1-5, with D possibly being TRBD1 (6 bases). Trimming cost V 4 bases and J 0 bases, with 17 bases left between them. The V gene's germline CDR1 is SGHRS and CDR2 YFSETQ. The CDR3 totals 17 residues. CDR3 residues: CASSIAPTGSSNQPQHF. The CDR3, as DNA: TGCGCCAGCAGCATTGCACCAACAGGGAGTAGCAATCAGCCCCAGCATTTT.

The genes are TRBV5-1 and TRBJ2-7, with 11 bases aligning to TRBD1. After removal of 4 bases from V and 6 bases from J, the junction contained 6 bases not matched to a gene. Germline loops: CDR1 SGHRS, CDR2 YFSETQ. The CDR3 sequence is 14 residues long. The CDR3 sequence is CASSPGTGGVEQYF. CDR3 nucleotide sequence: TGCGCCAGCAGCCCCGGGACAGGGGGAGTCGAGCAGTACTTC.

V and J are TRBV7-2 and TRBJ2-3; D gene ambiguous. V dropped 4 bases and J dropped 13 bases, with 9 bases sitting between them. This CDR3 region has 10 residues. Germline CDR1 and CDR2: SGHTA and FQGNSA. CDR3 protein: CASSSLAEYF. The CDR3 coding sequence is TGTGCCAGCAGCTCACTGGCTGAGTATTTT.

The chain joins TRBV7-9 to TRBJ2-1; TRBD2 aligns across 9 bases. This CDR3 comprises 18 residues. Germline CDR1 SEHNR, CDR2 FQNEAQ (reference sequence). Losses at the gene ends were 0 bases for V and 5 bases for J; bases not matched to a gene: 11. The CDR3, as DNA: TGTGCCAGCAGCTTAGCTCTGGGTAGCGGGAGAAAGAACAATGAGCAGTTCTTC. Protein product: CASSLALGSGRKNNEQFF. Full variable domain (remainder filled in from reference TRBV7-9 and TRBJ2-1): DTGVSQNPRHKITKRGQNVTFRCDPISEHNRLYWYRQTLGQGPEFLTYFQNEAQLEKSRLLSDRFSAERPKGSFSTLEIQRTEQGDSAMYLCASSLALGSGRKNNEQFFGPGTRLTVL.

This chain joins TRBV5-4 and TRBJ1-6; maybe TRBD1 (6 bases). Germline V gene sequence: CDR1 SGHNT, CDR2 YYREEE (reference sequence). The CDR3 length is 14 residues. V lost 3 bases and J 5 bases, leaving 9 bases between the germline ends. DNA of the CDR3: TGTGCCAGCAGCTCGGGACAAAATAATTCACCCCTCCACTTT. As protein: CASSSGQNNSPLHF. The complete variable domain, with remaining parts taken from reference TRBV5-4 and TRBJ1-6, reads ETGVTQSPTHLIKTRGQQVTLRCSSQSGHNTVSWYQQALGQGPQFIFQYYREEENGRGNFPPRFSGLQFPNYSSELNVNALELDDSALYLCASSSGQNNSPLHFGNGTRLTVT.

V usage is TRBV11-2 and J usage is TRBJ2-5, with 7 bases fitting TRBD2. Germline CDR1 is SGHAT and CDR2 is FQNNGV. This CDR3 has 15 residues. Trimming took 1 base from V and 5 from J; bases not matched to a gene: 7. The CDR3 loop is CASSLGPAGRETQYF. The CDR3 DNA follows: TGTGCCAGCAGCTTAGGTCCAGCGGGGAGGGAGACCCAGTACTTC.

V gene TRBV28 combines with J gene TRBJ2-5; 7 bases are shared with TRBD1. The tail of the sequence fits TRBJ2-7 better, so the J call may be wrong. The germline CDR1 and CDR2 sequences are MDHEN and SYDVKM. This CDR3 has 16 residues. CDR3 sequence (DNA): TGTGCCAGCAGTTTTCCCCCAGGGACAGTCTTATACGAGCAGTACTTC. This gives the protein CASSFPPGTVLYEQYF.